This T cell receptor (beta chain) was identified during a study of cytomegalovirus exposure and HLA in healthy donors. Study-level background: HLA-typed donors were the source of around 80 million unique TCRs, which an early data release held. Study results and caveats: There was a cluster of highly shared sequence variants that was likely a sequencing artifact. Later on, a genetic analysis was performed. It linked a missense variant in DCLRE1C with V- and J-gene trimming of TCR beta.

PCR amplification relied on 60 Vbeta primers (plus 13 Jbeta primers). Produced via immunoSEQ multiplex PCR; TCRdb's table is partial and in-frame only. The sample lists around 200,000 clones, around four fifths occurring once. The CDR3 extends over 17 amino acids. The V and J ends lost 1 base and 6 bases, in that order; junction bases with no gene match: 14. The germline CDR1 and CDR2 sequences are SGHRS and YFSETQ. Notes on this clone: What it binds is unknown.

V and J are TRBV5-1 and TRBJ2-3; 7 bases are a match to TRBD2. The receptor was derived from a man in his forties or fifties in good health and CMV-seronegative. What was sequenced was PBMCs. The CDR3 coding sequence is TGCGCCAGCAGCTTGATGGCGGGAGCTACAACAAGGGATACGCAGTATTTT. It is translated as CASSLMAGATTRDTQYF.